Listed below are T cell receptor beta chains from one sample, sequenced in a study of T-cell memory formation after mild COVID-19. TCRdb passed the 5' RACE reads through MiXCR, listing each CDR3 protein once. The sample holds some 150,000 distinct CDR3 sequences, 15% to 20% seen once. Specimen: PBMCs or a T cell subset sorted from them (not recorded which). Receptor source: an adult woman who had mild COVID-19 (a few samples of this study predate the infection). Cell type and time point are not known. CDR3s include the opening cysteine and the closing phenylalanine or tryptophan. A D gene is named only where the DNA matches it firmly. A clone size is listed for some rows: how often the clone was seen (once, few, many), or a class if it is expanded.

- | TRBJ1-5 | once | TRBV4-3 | CASSQDLGTAGGTQHF | TGCGCCAGCAGCCAAGATTTAGGGACCGCCGGGGGGACCCAGCATTTT
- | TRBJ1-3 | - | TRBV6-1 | CASSEEEGVNTIYF | TGTGCCAGCAGTGAAGAGGAGGGGGTAAACACCATATATTTT
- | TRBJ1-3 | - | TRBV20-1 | CSVPSSGNTIYF | TGCAGTGTTCCTAGCTCTGGAAACACCATATATTTT
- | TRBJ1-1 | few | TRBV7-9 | CASSQVDSSFF | TGTGCCAGCAGCCAGGTGGACAGCTCATTCTTT
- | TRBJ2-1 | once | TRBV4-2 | CASSQGDTDNEQFF | TGTGCCAGCAGCCAAGGAGATACGGACAATGAGCAGTTCTTC
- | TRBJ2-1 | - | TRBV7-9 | CASSWEFF | TGTGCCAGCAGCTGGGAGTTCTTC
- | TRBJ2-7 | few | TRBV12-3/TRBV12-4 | CASSSWGAFHEQYF | TGTGCCAGCAGTTCGTGGGGGGCCTTCCACGAGCAGTACTTC
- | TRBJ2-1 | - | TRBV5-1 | CASSLPVAIAFNEQFF | TGCGCCAGCAGCTTGCCTGTAGCAATTGCCTTCAATGAGCAGTTCTTC
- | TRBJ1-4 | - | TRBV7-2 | CASSLAWTATNEKLFF | TGTGCCAGCAGCTTAGCCTGGACAGCAACTAATGAAAAACTGTTTTTT
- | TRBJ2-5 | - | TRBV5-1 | CASSPGTSREETQYF | TGCGCCAGCAGCCCGGGAACTAGCAGGGAAGAGACCCAGTACTTC
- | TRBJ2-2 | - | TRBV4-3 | CASRISEANTGELFF | TGCGCCAGCAGAATTTCCGAGGCGAACACCGGGGAGCTGTTTTTT
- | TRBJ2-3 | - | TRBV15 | CATSRDTADTQYF | TGTGCCACCAGCAGAGATACGGCAGATACGCAGTATTTT
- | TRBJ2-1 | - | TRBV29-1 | CSVEWGHEQFF | TGCAGCGTTGAGTGGGGGCATGAGCAGTTCTTC
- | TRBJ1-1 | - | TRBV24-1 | CATSDSWGGTEAFF | TGTGCCACCAGTGATTCTTGGGGTGGGACTGAAGCTTTCTTT
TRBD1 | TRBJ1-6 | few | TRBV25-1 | CASSESHGYRGHSPLHF | TGTGCCAGCAGTGAATCCCACGGGTACAGGGGCCACTCACCCCTCCACTTT
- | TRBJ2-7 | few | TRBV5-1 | CASSPGGGVGSYEQYF | TGCGCCAGCAGCCCAGGTGGTGGGGTCGGCTCCTACGAGCAGTACTTC
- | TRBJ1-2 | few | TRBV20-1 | CSADTTGTNYDTF | TGCAGTGCTGATACTACAGGGACCAATTATGACACCTTC
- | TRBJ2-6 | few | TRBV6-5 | CASSYGEFSGANVLTF | TGTGCCAGCAGTTACGGGGAATTTTCTGGGGCCAACGTCCTGACTTTC
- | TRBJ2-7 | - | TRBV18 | CASSQPGLQYF | TGTGCCAGCTCACAGCCGGGACTTCAGTACTTC
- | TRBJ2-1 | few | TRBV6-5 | CASSYLQGEGQFF | TGTGCCAGCAGTTACTTACAGGGCGAGGGGCAGTTCTTC
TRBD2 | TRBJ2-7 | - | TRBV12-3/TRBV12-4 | CASSFGLAGPYEQYF | TGTGCCAGCAGTTTCGGGCTAGCGGGCCCCTACGAGCAGTACTTC